The 29 T cell receptor beta chains below come from one sample, sequenced in a study of T cell responses to AZD1222 COVID-19 vaccine. Here immunoSEQ multiplex PCR was the method, and the copy in TCRdb shows in-frame clones only, minus some. Of about 79,000 clones listed, over 75% are singletons. This specimen was peripheral blood, taken on day 0 of AZD1222 vaccination. These receptors originate from an adult in good health.

The rearrangement uses TRBV5-1 and TRBJ2-7, with D possibly being TRBD2 (5 bases). The CDR3 consists of 12 residues. The V gene lost 0 bases and the J gene lost 4 bases, with 5 bases spanning the gap. Germline lookup yields CDR1 SGHRS and CDR2 YFSETQ. The CDR3 coding sequence is TGCGCCAGCAGCTTGGGGACTTACGAGCAGTACTTC. It is translated as CASSLGTYEQYF.

The rearrangement links TRBV5-1 to TRBJ1-3; D ambiguous. The CDR3 runs 16 residues. V was clipped by 0 bases and J by 0 bases, with 10 bases between them. CDR1 and CDR2 from the germline V gene are SGHRS and YFSETQ. CDR3 DNA: TGCGCCAGCAGCTTGGTTGGTGTTCGCTCTGGAAACACCATATATTTT. As protein: CASSLVGVRSGNTIYF.

The rearrangement uses TRBV28 and TRBJ1-1; D ambiguous. Per the germline V gene, CDR1 is MDHEN and CDR2 is SYDVKM. V lost 8 bases and J lost 2, with 9 bases in between. The CDR3 runs 12 residues. CDR3 sequence: CASGLGNTEAFF. The CDR3 nucleotides read TGTGCCAGCGGGTTGGGCAACACTGAAGCTTTCTTT.

The chain couples TRBV5-4 to TRBJ2-1, with 8 bases aligning to TRBD2. V shed 4 bases, J shed 1 base, and the junction held 7 bases outside the gene matches. Germline-derived CDR1 and CDR2 are SGHNT and YYREEE (reference sequence). The CDR3 runs 16 residues. Written as DNA, the CDR3 is TGTGCCAGCAGCCCCGGAGCGGGGGCGTCCTACAATGAGCAGTTCTTC. Amino acid sequence: CASSPGAGASYNEQFF.

The V and J genes are TRBV6-2 or TRBV6-3 and TRBJ2-1, with TRBD2 as a possible D gene (6 bases). V gave up 5 bases and J gave up 11 bases, with 19 bases separating them. The CDR3 contains 14 residues. The germline CDR1 and CDR2 sequences are MNHEY and SVGEGT. CDR3 coding DNA: TGTGCCAGCAGTGTTGGAGGGCAAGGCAGCCAGCAGTTCTTC. It encodes CASSVGGQGSQQFF.

V gene TRBV5-4 combines with J gene TRBJ2-2; 7 nucleotides agree with TRBD1. The CDR3 sequence is 16 residues long. V shed 6 bases and J 6 bases; nucleotides not matched to a gene: 14. CDR1 is SGHNT, CDR2 YYREEE, per germline (reference sequence). DNA for the CDR3: TGTGCCAGCACCCCCGCCCCCGGGACAGAATCCGGGGAGCTGTTTTTT. This codes for CASTPAPGTESGELFF.

This chain connects TRBV24-1 to TRBJ2-1; 8 bases align to TRBD2. The CDR3 is made up of 15 amino acids. With V trimmed by 4 bases and J by 2 bases, 3 bases remained unmatched. The germline V gene has CDR1 KGHDR and CDR2 SFDVKD. The CDR3 region is CATSDSGGTYNEQFF. Here the CDR3 DNA reads TGTGCCACCAGTGACAGCGGGGGTACCTACAATGAGCAGTTCTTC.

The V gene is TRBV7-9, the J gene TRBJ1-2, with D tentatively TRBD1 (5 bases). This CDR3 has 15 residues. V was clipped by 8 bases and J by 0 bases, with 16 bases between them. CDR1 and CDR2 (germline): SEHNR, FQNEAQ (reference sequence). CDR3 coding DNA: TGTGCCAGCTCTCCCAGGGACTCAGCTAACTATGGCTACACCTTC. Amino acid sequence: CASSPRDSANYGYTF.

The rearrangement uses TRBV6-1 and TRBJ1-5; D unclear. The CDR3 covers 12 residues. CDR1 is MNHNS and CDR2 is SASEGT in the germline V gene. V lost 7 bases and J lost 7, with 11 bases in between. Written as DNA, the CDR3 is TGTGCCAGCACGGAAGATAAACAGCCCCAGCATTTT. It codes for CASTEDKQPQHF.

The rearrangement uses TRBV6-5 and TRBJ2-1, with 10 bases aligning to TRBD1. CDR3 length: 14 amino acids. The J segment lost 7 bases and the V segment lost 5 bases, leaving 5 bases of the junction unmatched. CDR1 is MNHEY and CDR2 is SVGAGI in the germline V gene. CDR3 nucleotides: TGTGCCAGCAGTCGGGACAGGGGTGGGAATGAGCAGTTCTTC. Its protein is CASSRDRGGNEQFF.

The V gene is TRBV5-4, the J gene TRBJ1-1; 8 positions agree with TRBD1. V trimming: 3 bases; J trimming: 1 base; junction bases outside the gene matches: 2. The CDR3 totals 14 residues. CDR1 and CDR2 from the germline V gene are SGHNT and YYREEE (reference sequence). CDR3 amino acids: CASSWGQENTEAFF. The CDR3 nucleotides read TGTGCCAGCAGCTGGGGACAGGAGAACACTGAAGCTTTCTTT.

V gene TRBV4-1 combines with J gene TRBJ1-3; 8 positions agree with TRBD1. The CDR3 has 15 amino acids. V shed 4 bases and J 2 bases; nucleotides not matched to a gene: 4. Germline CDR1 is MGHRA and CDR2 is YSYEKL. The CDR3 spells CASSRTGGTGNTIYF. In DNA form, the CDR3 reads TGCGCCAGCAGCCGTACAGGGGGAACTGGAAACACCATATATTTT.

Only a few counts were recorded for this clone. This rearrangement joins TRBV2 to TRBJ2-7, with D possibly TRBD1 on 6 matching bases. The CDR3 has 15 residues. V lost 10 bases and J 0 bases, leaving 19 bases between the germline ends. Germline CDR1 SNHLY, CDR2 FYNNEI. The CDR3: CAIQGLGTSSYEQYF. CDR3 nucleotides: TGTGCCATACAGGGCCTGGGGACAAGCTCCTACGAGCAGTACTTC. Based on the CDR3 plus reference TRBV2 and TRBJ2-7, the full variable domain is EPEVTQTPSHQVTQMGQEVILRCVPISNHLYFYWYRQILGQKVEFLVSFYNNEISEKSEIFDDQFSVERPDGSNFTLKIRSTKLEDSAMYFCAIQGLGTSSYEQYFGPGTRLTVT.

The chain couples TRBV11-3 to TRBJ2-2; weak D call: TRBD2 (6 bases). V was cut by 5 bases and J by 1 base, with 17 bases left in between. This CDR3 is 17 amino acids long. Germline V lookup: CDR1 SGHNT, CDR2 YENEEA. The CDR3 bases are TGTGCCAGCAGCCCTGGAGGAGGGAGTATGAACACCGGGGAGCTGTTTTTT. The encoded protein is CASSPGGGSMNTGELFF. Based on the CDR3 plus reference TRBV11-3 and TRBJ2-2, the full variable domain is EAGVVQSPRYKIIEKKQPVAFWCNPISGHNTLYWYLQNLGQGPELLIRYENEEAVDDSQLPKDRFSAERLKGVDSTLKIQPAELGDSAVYLCASSPGGGSMNTGELFFGEGSRLTVL.

This chain connects TRBV15 to TRBJ1-1; D is ambiguous. In germline, CDR1 is LNHNV, CDR2 YYDKDF (reference sequence). The CDR3 spans 16 residues. With 0 bases removed from V and 0 bases from J, the gap between germline ends came to 11 bases. The CDR3, as DNA: TGTGCCACCAGCAGAGATTGGAGGACGCTGAACACTGAAGCTTTCTTT. This gives the protein CATSRDWRTLNTEAFF. The whole variable domain, filled in from reference TRBV15 and TRBJ1-1, reads DAMVIQNPRYQVTQFGKPVTLSCSQTLNHNVMYWYQQKSSQAPKLLFHYYDKDFNNEADTPDNFQSRRPNTSFCFLDIRSPGLGDTAMYLCATSRDWRTLNTEAFFGQGTRLTVV.

The chain joins TRBV7-9 to TRBJ2-1; D ambiguous. The CDR3 extends over 14 amino acids. CDR1 is SEHNR, CDR2 FQNEAQ, per germline (reference sequence). The V gene lost 0 bases and the J gene lost 5 bases, with 8 bases spanning the gap. The CDR3 loop is CASSLAVSDNEQFF. CDR3 DNA sequence: TGTGCCAGCAGCTTAGCGGTCAGCGACAATGAGCAGTTCTTC.

The chain uses TRBV9 and TRBJ2-3; the D is unclear. With 0 bases removed from V and 5 bases from J, the gap between germline ends came to 10 bases. In germline, CDR1 is SGDLS, CDR2 YYNGEE. The length of the CDR3 is 14 residues. DNA of the CDR3: TGTGCCAGCAGCGTAGTAGCTCTAGGAGATACGCAGTATTTT. Encoded protein: CASSVVALGDTQYF.

The V and J genes are TRBV19 and TRBJ1-5; 8 positions agree with TRBD1. J lost 4 bases, V lost 4 bases, and 3 bases had no gene match. The CDR3 consists of 14 residues. Per germline, CDR1 LNHDA and CDR2 SQIVND (reference sequence). The CDR3: CASSTTGANQPQHF. The DNA of the CDR3 is TGTGCCAGTAGTACGACAGGGGCGAATCAGCCCCAGCATTTT.

The chain links TRBV7-9 to TRBJ2-5; D unclear. The germline V gene encodes CDR1 SEHNR and CDR2 FQNEAQ (reference sequence). The length of the CDR3 is 15 residues. The germline V and J ends were trimmed by 3 bases and 2 bases, with 13 bases remaining between them. The CDR3 nucleotides read TGTGCCAGCAGCTTGTCATACTGGCAACAAGAGACCCAGTACTTC. Translated: CASSLSYWQQETQYF.

The genes are TRBV5-1 and TRBJ2-1, with 14 bases matching TRBD2. Germline-derived CDR1 and CDR2 are SGHRS and YFSETQ. J lost 12 bases, V lost 4 bases, and 9 bases had no gene match. This CDR3 contains 15 residues. The CDR3 bases are TGCGCCAGCAGCCAAGGGACTAGCGGGAGTATGAGGCAGTTCTTC. Translating gives CASSQGTSGSMRQFF.

This clone was recorded a few times. The rearrangement links TRBV7-6 to TRBJ2-5; D might be TRBD2 (6 bases). This CDR3 spans 16 amino acids. Per the germline V gene, CDR1 is SGHVS and CDR2 is FNYEAQ. V was trimmed by 5 bases and J by 5 bases, leaving 21 bases between them. In DNA, the CDR3 is TGTGCCAGCAGCCCAAGGCGGGACGGGCCGGGGGAGACCCAGTACTTC. This encodes CASSPRRDGPGETQYF. Variable domain in full (rest from reference TRBV7-6 and TRBJ2-5): GAGVSQSPRYKVTKRGQDVALRCDPISGHVSLYWYRQALGQGPEFLTYFNYEAQQDKSGLPNDRFSAERPEGSISTLTIQRTEQRDSAMYRCASSPRRDGPGETQYFGPGTRLLVL.

The chain combines TRBV6-5 with TRBJ1-1; D call uncertain. The CDR3 is made up of 16 amino acids. Germline V gene lookup returns CDR1 MNHEY and CDR2 SVGAGI. V was pared by 3 bases and J by 0 bases, with 14 bases between. The CDR3 region is CASSYLGNEMNTEAFF. The CDR3, as DNA: TGTGCCAGCAGTTATTTGGGGAACGAAATGAACACTGAAGCTTTCTTT.

The chain combines TRBV3-1 (or the pseudogene TRBV3-2) with TRBJ2-1; TRBD1 matches at 11 bases. Unmatched junction bases numbered 5, after V lost 4 bases and J lost 6 bases. From germline, CDR1 is LGHDT and CDR2 YNNKEL (reference sequence). The CDR3 is 15 amino acids. The CDR3 nucleotides are TGTGCCAGCAGCCCGGGACAGGGGGACTTCAATGAGCAGTTCTTC. Protein product: CASSPGQGDFNEQFF.

The gene calls are TRBV19 and TRBJ1-4; D gene unclear. CDR3 size: 15 residues. Germline CDR1 reads LNHDA; CDR2 reads SQIVND (reference sequence). V lost 2 bases and J 4 bases, leaving 11 bases between the germline ends. CDR3 in amino acids: CASSIKKASNEKLFF. DNA of the CDR3: TGTGCCAGTAGTATAAAGAAGGCTAGTAATGAAAAACTGTTTTTT. Using reference TRBV19 and TRBJ1-4 for the parts outside the CDR3, the full variable domain is DGGITQSPKYLFRKEGQNVTLSCEQNLNHDAMYWYRQDPGQGLRLIYYSQIVNDFQKGDIAEGYSVSREKKESFPLTVTSAQKNPTAFYLCASSIKKASNEKLFFGSGTQLSVL.

The chain employs TRBV12-3 or TRBV12-4 and TRBJ1-1, with a tentative D call TRBD1 (5 bases). V lost 5 bases and J lost 5, with 12 bases in between. This CDR3 contains 13 residues. The CDR3 sequence: CASSLGRGTEAFF. In DNA, the CDR3 is TGTGCCAGCAGTCTAGGTAGGGGTACTGAAGCTTTCTTT.

The gene calls are TRBV10-2 and TRBJ2-6; TRBD1 might be the D (5 bases). This CDR3 spans 14 amino acids. V dropped 3 bases and J dropped 12 bases, with 15 bases sitting between them. In germline, CDR1 is WSHSY, CDR2 SAAADI. CDR3 sequence: CASSDDRTDIVLTF. The CDR3 DNA reads as TGCGCCAGCAGTGACGACCGGACGGACATCGTCCTGACTTTC.

The CDR3: CASKQGAEGNIQYF. CDR3 coding DNA: TGTGCCAGCAAGCAGGGTGCGGAGGGCAACATTCAGTACTTC. The V call is TRBV2, the J call TRBJ2-4, with D perhaps TRBD2 (6 bases). V dropped 7 bases and J dropped 7 bases, with 17 bases sitting between them. The CDR3 runs to 14 residues. The germline V gene encodes CDR1 SNHLY and CDR2 FYNNEI.

The chain is built from TRBV4-1 and TRBJ1-5; no clear D. Germline CDR1 reads MGHRA; CDR2 reads YSYEKL. V shed 4 bases and J shed 1 base, with 11 bases lying between them. This CDR3 is 15 amino acids long. The CDR3 sequence: CASSRVPDSNQPQHF. The CDR3 nucleotides are TGCGCCAGCAGCCGTGTGCCCGACAGCAATCAGCCCCAGCATTTT.

V usage is TRBV18 and J usage is TRBJ2-2; no reliable D call. The V gene's germline CDR1 is KGHSH and CDR2 LQKENI. This CDR3 is built from 14 residues. V lost 5 bases, J lost 2 bases, and 9 bases lay in between. The CDR3 protein is CASSGQLNTGELFF. CDR3 DNA: TGTGCCAGCTCAGGGCAATTAAACACCGGGGAGCTGTTTTTT.